Shown below are 20 T cell receptor beta chains from a single sample sequenced in a study of regulatory T cells in long-lasting Graves disease. The TCR beta library used iRepertoire HTBI primers with Arm-PCR amplification of CDR3. TCRdb independently ran MiXCR on the multiplex PCR reads; one entry per CDR3 protein. Here the sample spans roughly 470,000 distinct CDR3 sequences, about 20% being singletons. Time point reported: persistent/refractory GD, antithyroid drugs over 5 years with positive TRAb. Scientists built the TCR library using RNA that was extracted from PBMCs. This specimen was peripheral blood mononuclear cells (PBMCs), taken when the disease was refractory, from a patient treated with antithyroid drugs. The source is a female donor with Graves disease.

In this sample, this clonotype turned up a few times. The chain joins TRBV7-8 to TRBJ1-1, with D possibly TRBD1 on 5 matching bases. Germline loops: CDR1 SGHVS, CDR2 FQNEAQ. The CDR3 extends over 16 amino acids. V lost 5 bases and J lost 4, with 20 bases in between. The CDR3 sequence is CASSPVGLTGFTEAFF. CDR3 nucleotides: TGTGCCAGCAGCCCGGTCGGCCTCACAGGATTCACTGAAGCTTTCTTT.

The chain links TRBV5-1 to TRBJ1-1, with 8 bases identical to TRBD1. V gave up 7 bases and J gave up 0 bases; unmatched junction bases: 14. This CDR3 spans 17 amino acids. Germline loops: CDR1 SGHRS, CDR2 YFSETQ. The CDR3 DNA sequence: TGCGCCAGCTCTAGGTACGGGACAGGAATCATGAACACTGAAGCTTTCTTT. As protein: CASSRYGTGIMNTEAFF. Full variable domain (outside the CDR3, taken from reference TRBV5-1 and TRBJ1-1): KAGVTQTPRYLIKTRGQQVTLSCSPISGHRSVSWYQQTPGQGLQFLFEYFSETQRNKGNFPGRFSGRQFSNSRSEMNVSTLELGDSALYLCASSRYGTGIMNTEAFFGQGTRLTVV.

This clonotype was counted at least ten times. This sequence joins TRBV12-3 or TRBV12-4 and TRBJ1-1; no definite D call. The V end lost 2 bases, the J end lost 6 bases, and 7 bases lay between the germline ends. The CDR3 covers 12 residues. The CDR3 sequence: CASSLHFPEAFF. The CDR3, as DNA: TGTGCCAGCAGTTTACACTTTCCTGAAGCTTTCTTT.

This clonotype has at least ten counts. The chain uses TRBV3-1 and TRBJ1-2; 7 positions match TRBD1. With 4 bases clipped from V and 4 bases from J, the junction kept 6 bases outside the gene matches. Germline-derived CDR1 and CDR2 are LGHDT and YNNKEL (reference sequence). This CDR3 region has 14 residues. The CDR3 DNA reads as TGTGCCAGCAGCCCAGCGGGACAGACCTATGGCTACACCTTC. It translates to CASSPAGQTYGYTF.

The genes are TRBV14 and TRBJ2-4; D not resolved. CDR1 is SGHDN and CDR2 is FVKESK in the germline V gene. Deletions cut 0 bases from V and 5 bases from J, with 8 bases between. The CDR3 is 14 amino acids. The CDR3 region has the DNA TGTGCCAGCAGCCAAGAAATAACAGAAAACATTCAGTACTTC. This sequence encodes CASSQEITENIQYF. Drawing the rest from reference TRBV14 and TRBJ2-4, the complete variable domain is EAGVTQFPSHSVIEKGQTVTLRCDPISGHDNLYWYRRVMGKEIKFLLHFVKESKQDESGMPNNRFLAERTGGTYSTLKVQPAELEDSGVYFCASSQEITENIQYFGAGTRLSVL.

The sample holds many counts of this clonotype. V and J are TRBV6-5 and TRBJ1-1, with 9 bases identical to TRBD1. Germline CDR1 MNHEY, CDR2 SVGAGI. The CDR3 is 18 residues long. Trimming took 0 bases from V and 0 from J; bases not matched to a gene: 8. Here the CDR3 reads CASSYSLGQGVVNTEAFF. DNA of the CDR3: TGTGCCAGCAGTTACTCTCTGGGACAGGGTGTAGTGAACACTGAAGCTTTCTTT.

This clonotype was picked up a small number of times. V gene TRBV28 combines with J gene TRBJ2-3; D is undetermined. This CDR3 contains 15 residues. Trimming shortened V by 5 bases and J by 2 bases, and 14 bases separated the two germline ends. Germline values: CDR1 MDHEN, CDR2 SYDVKM. As DNA, the CDR3 is TGTGCCAGCAGTCCTCATAGTAAACACACAGATACGCAGTATTTT. Translated, it gives CASSPHSKHTDTQYF.

The table lists this clonotype with many counts. This chain links TRBV2 with TRBJ1-1; weak D call: TRBD1 (6 bases). The CDR3 length is 15 residues. CDR1 is SNHLY, CDR2 FYNNEI, per germline. Trimming pared 8 bases from V and 3 bases from J, leaving 19 bases between. CDR3 bases: TGTGCCAGCTGGCTAGGGGGGGATGAGGACACTGAAGCTTTCTTT. Translating it yields CASWLGGDEDTEAFF.

The table lists this clonotype with a few counts. One end of the junction fails to match germline, which may point to a read error. This chain uses TRBV3-1 with TRBJ2-7, with TRBD1 matching over 7 bases. This CDR3 spans 16 amino acids. The germline V gene has CDR1 LGHDT and CDR2 YNNKEL (reference sequence). The CDR3 DNA is TGTGCCAGCAGCCAAGTCCTAGGGGGCGTCTCCCACGAGCAGTACTTC. Its protein product is CASSQVLGGVSHEQYF.

The V gene is TRBV5-1, the J gene TRBJ1-2; D gene uncertain. The CDR3 runs to 14 residues. V shed 1 base and J shed 3 bases, with 10 bases lying between them. Germline V CDR1 and CDR2: SGHRS, YFSETQ. The CDR3 is CASSLSDGDYGYTF. CDR3 in DNA: TGCGCCAGCAGCTTGAGTGATGGCGACTATGGCTACACCTTC.

This sequence joins TRBV4-1 and TRBJ2-2; D is unresolved. V shed 4 bases and J shed 5 bases, with 8 bases lying between them. The CDR3 loop spans 13 amino acids. The germline V gene encodes CDR1 MGHRA and CDR2 YSYEKL. DNA for the CDR3: TGCGCCAGCAGCCGCCTTGGGACCGGGGAGCTGTTTTTT. It codes for CASSRLGTGELFF.

V gene TRBV3-1 combines with J gene TRBJ2-7; possible D gene TRBD2, 5 bases. Per the germline V gene, CDR1 is LGHDT and CDR2 is YNNKEL (reference sequence). Trimming removed 2 bases at V and 3 bases at J, with 17 bases between. The CDR3 is 16 residues long. The DNA of the CDR3 is TGTGCCAGCAGCCAAACCGGGGAGCTAGCTGACTACGAGCAGTACTTC. Translating gives CASSQTGELADYEQYF.

This clonotype was picked up a small number of times. The chain joins TRBV25-1 to TRBJ2-5, with 8 bases identical to TRBD1. The CDR3 is 16 residues long. Per germline, CDR1 MGHDK and CDR2 SYGVNS. V shed 3 bases and J 1 base; nucleotides not matched to a gene: 7. The CDR3 loop reads CASSDQKDRGQETQYF. CDR3 DNA: TGTGCCAGCAGTGACCAAAAAGACAGGGGCCAAGAGACCCAGTACTTC.

The chain employs TRBV27 and TRBJ1-2, with 8 bases lining up with TRBD1. V trimming: 5 bases; J trimming: 4 bases; junction bases outside the gene matches: 9. This CDR3 has 15 amino acids. CDR1 MNHEY and CDR2 SMNVEV come from the germline V gene (reference sequence). The CDR3 sequence: CASSPSDRESYGYTF. Written as DNA, the CDR3 is TGTGCCAGCAGTCCTTCGGACAGGGAAAGCTATGGCTACACCTTC.

This clonotype was seen repeatedly, ten times or more. The rearrangement joins TRBV27 to TRBJ2-7, with 8 bases lining up with TRBD1. CDR3 length equals 14 residues. V lost 4 bases and J lost 2; bases outside the gene matches: 4. Germline V gene lookup returns CDR1 MNHEY and CDR2 SMNVEV (reference sequence). The CDR3 DNA is TGTGCCAGCAGTTATCGGGGACAGGCCTACGAGCAGTACTTC. This codes for CASSYRGQAYEQYF.

Ten or more counts support this clonotype. The CDR3 reads CSANGLTGDETQYF. In DNA form, the CDR3 reads TGCAGTGCTAACGGACTGACAGGGGATGAGACCCAGTACTTC. The chain couples TRBV20-1 to TRBJ2-5, with 8 bases identical to TRBD1. The CDR3 has 14 amino acids. Trimming took 4 bases from V and 5 from J; bases not matched to a gene: 9. Germline V gene lookup returns CDR1 DFQATT and CDR2 SNEGSKA (reference sequence).

Only a few counts were recorded for this clonotype. The V call is TRBV28, the J call TRBJ2-4, with D maybe TRBD1 (5 bases). The CDR3 spans 15 residues. Germline CDR1 is MDHEN and CDR2 is SYDVKM. Trimming took 2 bases from V and 4 from J, leaving 12 bases between them. CDR3 sequence (DNA): TGTGCCAGCAGTTTAGTGGGGCTGGGGAAAAACATTCAGTACTTC. Amino acid sequence: CASSLVGLGKNIQYF.

The chain joins TRBV5-6 to TRBJ2-4, with a weak D call TRBD1 (5 bases). The length of the CDR3 is 18 residues. The V and J ends lost 1 base and 0 bases respectively, with 17 bases between them. In germline, CDR1 is SGHDT, CDR2 YYEEEE. Written as DNA, the CDR3 is TGTGCCAGCAGCTTGTGGGGCTCCATGCAGCTAGCCAAAAACATTCAGTACTTC. Translated, it gives CASSLWGSMQLAKNIQYF.

This clonotype occurred many times. The CDR3 sequence: CSVEVGETQYF. CDR3 DNA sequence: TGCAGCGTTGAAGTGGGGGAGACCCAGTACTTC. This chain links TRBV29-1 with TRBJ2-5; D is unclear. The V gene's germline CDR1 is SQVTM and CDR2 ANQGSEA. V dropped 1 base and J dropped 5 bases, with 5 bases sitting between them. This CDR3 comprises 11 residues.

The CDR3 sequence: CSARDSRSTGVSTEAFF. As DNA, the CDR3 is TGCAGTGCTAGAGATTCCCGCAGTACAGGGGTTTCCACTGAAGCTTTCTTT. The chain employs TRBV20-1 and TRBJ1-1, with 7 bases aligning to TRBD1. Germline-derived CDR1 and CDR2 are DFQATT and SNEGSKA (reference sequence). The CDR3 extends over 17 amino acids. The trim removed 0 bases at V and 4 bases at J, leaving 14 bases unmatched.